This TCR beta chain was captured in a study of blood T cells in healthy people across ages. CDR1 and CDR2 (germline): MNHEY, SVGAGI. This CDR3 region has 15 residues. Using a J-beta primer mix together with a sample-barcoded 5' primer, a second PCR was run for roughly 6 to 12 cycles. TCRdb ran MiXCR on the 5' RACE reads and lists one entry per CDR3 protein. The sample lists about 1.5 million distinct CDR3 sequences, approximately 43% occurring once. A minimum of 6 million PBMCs was isolated per sample. The rearrangement links TRBV6-5 to TRBJ2-5; 7 bases align to TRBD1. The J call is uncertain, as TRBJ2-7 better fits the DNA end. The sequencing sample was made of blood. This sequence originates from a woman aged 18 to 35 in good health. The CDR3, as DNA: TGTGCCAGCAGAGCTGACAGGGACCCTGGGGACGAGCAGTACTTC. Its translation: CASRADRDPGDEQYF.